This T cell receptor beta chain was sequenced for a study of T cells in Graves' hyperthyroidism and ophthalmopathy. Study-level findings and limits: Most thyroid clonotypes that were expanded above 0.001 also turned up in blood.

This clonotype was counted at least ten times. Its antigen is unidentified. Regions amplified from RNA transcripts were the TCR beta CDR3 regions. The TCR CDR3 first-round RT-PCR relied on the HTBI primer set. TCRdb itself ran the multiplex PCR reads through MiXCR, one entry per CDR3 protein. Among a few hundred thousand distinct CDR3 sequences listed, about 15% were seen once. The receptor was derived from a woman in her late teens or twenties with Graves' hyperthyroidism that later progressed to Graves' ophthalmopathy. The sample comprised blood.

The chain's CDR3 is CASSYGQGDGELFF. CDR3 coding DNA: TGTGCCAGCAGTTACGGGCAGGGGGACGGGGAGCTGTTTTTT. The chain is built from TRBV6-1 and TRBJ2-2, with TRBD1 identical over 7 bases. Trimming at V came to 5 bases and at J to 7 bases, leaving 7 bases not matched to a gene. The CDR3 spans 14 residues. The V gene's germline CDR1 is MNHNS and CDR2 SASEGT.